The T cell receptor beta chain under discussion was sequenced for a study of shared clonotypes between healthy human individuals. Over several immunoSEQ plates, each subset's genomic DNA was distributed in even portions. TCRdb's table, derived via immunoSEQ multiplex PCR, lists solely in-frame clones and lacks some. The profile shows about 490,000 clones, 65% to 80% of them singletons. The ends were cut back, 1 base at V and 5 bases at J, with 9 bases in the middle. Germline V lookup: CDR1 KGHSH, CDR2 LQKENI. This CDR3 comprises 15 residues. The donor population consisted of healthy HIV-negative adults with no recent acute infections or vaccinations. Genomic DNA came from 100 million or so PBMCs in unsorted samples.

This receptor was obtained from a woman aged 40 to 49 in good health. Some clones in this sample may be carry-over from other donors' samples. Sequencing was performed on PBMCs. This chain connects TRBV18 to TRBJ1-6; D unresolved. This chain's CDR3 is CASSPLAGNNSPLHF. As DNA, the CDR3 is TGTGCCAGCTCACCACTGGCCGGGAATAATTCACCCCTCCACTTT.